This T cell receptor (beta chain) was sequenced during a study of radiotherapy plus CTLA-4 blockade in lung cancer. Study-wide context: Among patients, under 20% showed objective responses, and approximately 29% had disease control. Study-wide results and limits: Reportedly, early blood T cell clone dynamics best predicted response, with interferon-beta. Peripheral blood showed expansion of tumor-derived TCR clones after radiotherapy and ipilimumab.

From germline, CDR1 is SGHKS and CDR2 YYEKEE (reference sequence). The CDR3 extends over 15 amino acids. The V end lost 4 bases, the J end lost 0 bases, and 11 bases lay between the germline ends. Method: immunoSEQ multiplex PCR; TCRdb's copy keeps in-frame clones and lacks some. The data show more than 90,000 clones, 70% to 90% seen once. Concerning this clone itself: Its specificity is not known.

It was focal radiation plus CTLA-4 blockade with ipilimumab that patients with chemo-refractory metastatic non-small-cell lung cancer received. Sequencing was performed on peripheral blood, taken from a patient treated with radiotherapy plus ipilimumab. This clonotype was sampled from a human donor with non-small cell lung cancer that progressed on radiotherapy plus ipilimumab. This sequence joins TRBV5-5 and TRBJ1-3, with D unresolved. CDR3 residues: CASSTLTNSGNTIYF. The CDR3 nucleotides are TGTGCCAGCAGCACCCTGACAAACTCTGGAAACACCATATATTTT.